The 18 T cell receptor beta chains below come from one sample, sequenced in a study of shared clonotypes between healthy human individuals. This table comes from immunoSEQ multiplex PCR, and its TCRdb copy is limited to in-frame clones, with some not included. Counted here are 1,400,000 or so clones, about 98.5% occurring once; the ten biggest clones make up 0.3% to 0.45%. The sequencing input was naive CD4+ T cells sorted from blood. Subset indicated: CD45RA+ positively selected. These receptors came from a man under 40 in good health.

This rearrangement joins TRBV30 to TRBJ2-6; possibly TRBD2 for D (5 bases). V was pared by 5 bases and J by 1 base, with 6 bases between. This CDR3 comprises 13 residues. Germline loops: CDR1 GTSNPN, CDR2 SVGIG (reference sequence). In nucleotides, the CDR3 is TGTGCCTGGGGGGAGTCTGGGGCCAACGTCCTGACTTTC. Its translation is CAWGESGANVLTF.

The chain uses TRBV11-2 and TRBJ2-7; perhaps TRBD2 as D (7 bases). Germline loops: CDR1 SGHAT, CDR2 FQNNGV. The CDR3 loop spans 16 amino acids. With 4 bases removed from V and 5 bases from J, the gap between germline ends came to 21 bases. CDR3 nucleotides: TGTGCCAGCAGCTCAATGCGGGGGCGGGCGTTGGACGAGCAGTACTTC. Amino acids: CASSSMRGRALDEQYF.

The rearrangement links TRBV10-3 to TRBJ1-5; D is uncertain. V shed 0 bases and J shed 9 bases, with 18 bases lying between them. This CDR3 has 16 residues. The germline CDR1 and CDR2 sequences are ENHRY and SYGVKD. The CDR3 is CAISESRDPSKRPQHF. CDR3 DNA: TGTGCCATCAGTGAGTCCCGTGACCCCTCCAAGCGGCCCCAGCATTTT.

The chain couples TRBV7-7 to TRBJ2-3; unclear D gene. CDR3 size: 15 residues. The germline CDR1 and CDR2 sequences are SSHAT and FNYEAQ (reference sequence). With 1 base removed from V and 0 bases from J, the gap between germline ends came to 8 bases. This CDR3 reads CASSLDPASTDTQYF. CDR3 nucleotides: TGTGCCAGCAGCTTAGATCCCGCTAGCACAGATACGCAGTATTTT.

CDR3 DNA: TGCGCCAGCAGCCAAGCCAACAGGGACACCGGGGAGCTGTTTTTT. Encoded protein: CASSQANRDTGELFF. J is TRBJ2-2 and V is TRBV4-1, with a weak D call TRBD1 (6 bases). This CDR3 contains 15 residues. Per the germline V gene, CDR1 is MGHRA and CDR2 is YSYEKL. Trimming removed 1 base at V and 3 bases at J, with 9 bases between.

This chain connects TRBV5-1 to TRBJ2-7; D is unclear. The germline V gene encodes CDR1 SGHRS and CDR2 YFSETQ. This CDR3 is 14 amino acids long. V lost 0 bases and J 2 bases, leaving 9 bases between the germline ends. DNA for the CDR3: TGCGCCAGCAGCTTGGGGCAGAGTGCCTACGAGCAGTACTTC. This codes for CASSLGQSAYEQYF. Drawing the rest from reference TRBV5-1 and TRBJ2-7, the complete variable domain is KAGVTQTPRYLIKTRGQQVTLSCSPISGHRSVSWYQQTPGQGLQFLFEYFSETQRNKGNFPGRFSGRQFSNSRSEMNVSTLELGDSALYLCASSLGQSAYEQYFGPGTRLTVT.

This chain uses TRBV10-3 with TRBJ2-7; a possible D gene is TRBD2 (5 bases). The V gene lost 3 bases and the J gene lost 3 bases, with 12 bases spanning the gap. This CDR3 comprises 14 residues. CDR1 ENHRY and CDR2 SYGVKD come from the germline V gene. This chain's CDR3 is CAISDSGKNYEQYF. CDR3 DNA sequence: TGTGCCATCAGTGACTCCGGGAAGAACTACGAGCAGTACTTC.

The chain couples TRBV10-3 to TRBJ2-3; 9 nucleotides align to TRBD2. Trimming took 7 bases from V and 4 from J; bases not matched to a gene: 6. Germline values: CDR1 ENHRY, CDR2 SYGVKD. The CDR3 consists of 14 residues. This CDR3 reads CAITSGMISDTQYF. The CDR3 region has the DNA TGTGCCATCACTAGCGGGATGATTTCAGATACGCAGTATTTT.

The CDR3 here is CASSLFYEQYF. DNA of the CDR3: TGTGCCAGCAGCTTATTTTACGAGCAGTACTTC. The chain employs TRBV7-9 and TRBJ2-7; D is uncertain. In germline, CDR1 is SEHNR, CDR2 FQNEAQ (reference sequence). The V end was cut by 2 bases, the J end by 4 bases, with 3 bases between. CDR3 length: 11 residues.

This chain joins TRBV5-1 and TRBJ2-5; D is uncertain. V was cut by 4 bases and J by 7 bases, with 17 bases left in between. This CDR3 spans 14 amino acids. Per the germline V gene, CDR1 is SGHRS and CDR2 is YFSETQ. CDR3 protein: CASSAAAGWGTQYF. The CDR3 nucleotides are TGCGCCAGCAGCGCCGCGGCTGGATGGGGGACCCAGTACTTC.

Only one count was recorded for this clone. In DNA form, the CDR3 reads TGTGCCAGCTCAAGGGACAGTCAGGAAGATACGCAGTATTTT. The encoded protein is CASSRDSQEDTQYF. V is TRBV18 and J is TRBJ2-3; 7 nucleotides match TRBD1. CDR1 and CDR2 from the germline V gene are KGHSH and LQKENI. With V trimmed by 5 bases and J by 5 bases, 7 bases remained unmatched. The CDR3 contains 14 residues.

This chain connects TRBV27 to TRBJ2-7; tentative D call: TRBD2 (6 bases). The V gene's germline CDR1 is MNHEY and CDR2 SMNVEV (reference sequence). Trimming cost V 1 base and J 0 bases, with 13 bases left between them. This CDR3 comprises 16 residues. CDR3 DNA: TGTGCCAGCAGTTTATTGATTAGCGGACGCTCCTACGAGCAGTACTTC. This gives the protein CASSLLISGRSYEQYF.

The rearrangement joins TRBV4-2 to TRBJ2-7; TRBD2 aligns across 9 bases. The V and J ends lost 2 bases and 2 bases, in that order; junction bases with no gene match: 4. The CDR3 is 15 amino acids. The germline gives CDR1 LGHNA, CDR2 YNFKEQ. CDR3 sequence (DNA): TGTGCCAGCAGCCAAAGCGGGAGGAATACCTACGAGCAGTACTTC. It specifies CASSQSGRNTYEQYF.

Worth noting for this clone: This CDR3 is also generated by other DNA sequences in the sample. The chain couples TRBV30 to TRBJ2-7; no firm D call. The CDR3 consists of 12 residues. The germline V and J ends were trimmed by 2 bases and 1 base, with 6 bases remaining between them. Per germline, CDR1 GTSNPN and CDR2 SVGIG (reference sequence). The CDR3 reads CAWSTGSYEQYF. CDR3 DNA sequence: TGTGCCTGGAGTACGGGTTCCTACGAGCAGTACTTC.

The rearrangement links TRBV6-1 to TRBJ2-6; possibly TRBD2 for D (5 bases). CDR3 length: 16 residues. V was clipped by 2 bases and J by 4 bases, with 12 bases between them. Germline lookup yields CDR1 MNHNS and CDR2 SASEGT. The CDR3 DNA reads TGTGCCAGCAGTGAATCCGAGGGATCGGGGGCCAACGTCCTGACTTTC. It specifies CASSESEGSGANVLTF.

The chain combines TRBV7-6 with TRBJ1-5, with D unclear. The CDR3 is made up of 13 amino acids. Between the trimmed V and J ends, which lost 1 base and 5 bases, there was a span of 6 bases. The germline V gene has CDR1 SGHVS and CDR2 FNYEAQ. The CDR3 DNA reads as TGTGCCAGCAGCTTAGGGCGAGATCAGCCCCAGCATTTT. Residues: CASSLGRDQPQHF.

V is TRBV28 and J is TRBJ2-3; D may be TRBD2 (6 bases). V shed 1 base and J shed 2 bases, with 10 bases lying between them. Germline-derived CDR1 and CDR2 are MDHEN and SYDVKM. CDR3 length: 15 residues. The CDR3: CASSLSGGNTDTQYF. The CDR3 region has the DNA TGTGCCAGCAGTTTATCTGGCGGGAACACAGATACGCAGTATTTT.

This chain links TRBV7-2 with TRBJ2-5; D remains unclear. The CDR3 runs 14 residues. The V and J ends lost 5 bases and 2 bases respectively, with 12 bases between them. CDR1 SGHTA and CDR2 FQGNSA come from the germline V gene. As DNA, the CDR3 is TGTGCCAGCAGCCTACGGACCGGACAAGAGACCCAGTACTTC. Translating it yields CASSLRTGQETQYF.